This TCR beta chain comes out of a study of control samples from healthy donors and cancer patients. The CDR3 consists of 14 residues. Germline CDR1 is SNHLY and CDR2 is FYNNEI. V shed 10 bases, J shed 4 bases, and the junction held 9 bases outside the gene matches. The data were produced by immunoSEQ multiplex PCR, yet TCRdb's version contains in-frame clones alone and is incomplete. Of roughly 150,000 clones in the sample, more than 85% are singletons; the top ten hold about 2.4%. The source is a man aged 45-65 years in good health. The material sequenced was blood. The V and J genes are TRBV2 and TRBJ1-5; 8 bases map to TRBD1. In nucleotides, the CDR3 is TGTGCCACCCTACGCGACAGGGGAAATCAGCCCCAGCATTTT. It translates to CATLRDRGNQPQHF.